A single sample is the source of the 27 T cell receptor beta chains below, sequenced in a study of HIV-infected patients and healthy controls. Each CDR3 protein is one row after TCRdb ran MiXCR on the 5' RACE reads. Among roughly 18,000 distinct CDR3 sequences listed, around 20% were seen once. The specimen was CD8+ T cells from blood. These receptors all stem from a human donor in good health.

V usage is TRBV12-3 or TRBV12-4 and J usage is TRBJ1-5, with D uncertain. The length of the CDR3 is 14 residues. V shed 2 bases and J shed 4 bases, with 9 bases lying between them. The CDR3 DNA is TGTGCCAGCAGTTTAAAACTGGGGAATCAGCCCCAGCATTTT. Its protein is CASSLKLGNQPQHF.

This clonotype was recorded at least ten times. The chain carries TRBV20-1 and TRBJ2-1; weak D call: TRBD2 (6 bases). Looked up from germline, CDR1 is DFQATT and CDR2 is SNEGSKA (reference sequence). V gave up 6 bases and J gave up 4 bases, with 13 bases separating them. The CDR3 extends over 13 amino acids. The CDR3 sequence: CSARGTQYNEQFF. CDR3 bases: TGCAGTGCACGGGGGACCCAATACAATGAGCAGTTCTTC.

The chain recombines TRBV5-5 with TRBJ2-7; 7 bases are shared with TRBD1. The CDR3 runs 15 residues. V lost 5 bases and J lost 0; bases outside the gene matches: 8. CDR1 and CDR2 (germline): SGHKS, YYEKEE (reference sequence). In nucleotides, the CDR3 is TGTGCCAGCAGGGAGCCGGGACAGAGCTCCTACGAGCAGTACTTC. This sequence encodes CASREPGQSSYEQYF.

This chain joins TRBV7-9 and TRBJ1-1; D possibly corresponds to TRBD1 (5 bases). Germline values: CDR1 SEHNR, CDR2 FQNEAQ (reference sequence). Trimming removed 5 bases at V and 3 bases at J, with 16 bases between. This CDR3 is built from 15 residues. CDR3 bases: TGTGCCAGCAGCGTGGTCAGGGCGTCGGACACTGAAGCTTTCTTT. This sequence encodes CASSVVRASDTEAFF.

This clonotype was recorded a few times. The chain links TRBV27 to TRBJ2-3; 7 positions match TRBD2. Germline lookup yields CDR1 MNHEY and CDR2 SMNVEV (reference sequence). The CDR3 contains 14 residues. With 0 bases clipped from V and 7 bases from J, the junction kept 4 bases outside the gene matches. The CDR3 bases are TGTGCCAGCAGTTTATCTCCCGGGACTAATACGCAGTATTTT. This gives the protein CASSLSPGTNTQYF.

Regarding this clonotype: This is likely a read error, given that the CDR3 carries no conserved phenylalanine or tryptophan at its end. The CDR3 is CASTLGQGAAGELFL. The DNA for the CDR3 is TGTGCCAGCACCCTGGGACAGGGGGCGGCCGGGGAGCTGTTTCTT. This chain uses TRBV6-5 with TRBJ2-2; TRBD1 aligns across 12 bases. Germline CDR1 reads MNHEY; CDR2 reads SVGAGI. J was trimmed by 6 bases and V by 7 bases; bases with no gene match: 6. The CDR3 has 15 amino acids.

The V gene is TRBV10-3, the J gene TRBJ1-1; TRBD1 might be the D (5 bases). The CDR3 consists of 14 residues. The germline CDR1 and CDR2 sequences are ENHRY and SYGVKD. V lost 2 bases and J lost 5, with 12 bases in between. The CDR3 is CAISERGAWTEAFF. Here the CDR3 DNA reads TGTGCCATCAGTGAGCGCGGGGCGTGGACTGAAGCTTTCTTT.

This clonotype was seen many times. This chain joins TRBV11-2 and TRBJ2-5; D tentatively fits TRBD1 or TRBD2 (5 bases each). V was pared by 4 bases and J by 2 bases, with 14 bases between. This CDR3 has 15 residues. Germline loops: CDR1 SGHAT, CDR2 FQNNGV. In DNA form, the CDR3 reads TGTGCCAGCAGCTGGAGAATTGGGGGACAAGAGACCCAGTACTTC. This sequence encodes CASSWRIGGQETQYF.

This clonotype has a handful of counts. The chain is built from TRBV6-5 and TRBJ2-5; 11 positions match TRBD2. J was trimmed by 0 bases and V by 5 bases; bases with no gene match: 8. Germline V gene sequence: CDR1 MNHEY, CDR2 SVGAGI. The length of the CDR3 is 17 residues. CDR3 sequence (DNA): TGTGCCAGCAGTCCGGGACTAGCGGCTCAGTACCAAGAGACCCAGTACTTC. This translates into CASSPGLAAQYQETQYF.

V gene TRBV27 combines with J gene TRBJ2-7; D remains unclear. Germline lookup yields CDR1 MNHEY and CDR2 SMNVEV (reference sequence). V dropped 3 bases and J dropped 6 bases, with 6 bases sitting between them. There are 11 residues in the CDR3. CDR3 sequence reads: CASSLSGEQYF. The DNA for the CDR3 is TGTGCCAGCAGTTTGTCAGGCGAGCAGTACTTC.

Concerning this clonotype: This may arise from a read error, as a much more abundant clone is one base away. The chain recombines TRBV4-1 with TRBJ2-7, with 8 bases fitting TRBD1. CDR3 length: 15 residues. The germline V gene encodes CDR1 MGHRA and CDR2 YSYEKL. V gave up 4 bases and J gave up 2 bases; unmatched junction bases: 7. CDR3 sequence (DNA): TGCGCCAGCAGCCTGGCCGGACAGGGTACCTACGAGCAGTACTTC. Translating gives CASSLAGQGTYEQYF.

Ten or more counts support this clonotype. The chain uses TRBV18 and TRBJ1-1; tentative D call: TRBD1 (5 bases). V lost 2 bases and J lost 8, with 15 bases in between. Looked up from germline, CDR1 is KGHSH and CDR2 is LQKENI. The CDR3 loop spans 14 amino acids. The CDR3 region is CASSPTVMGPEAFF. The CDR3 nucleotides are TGTGCCAGCTCACCAACAGTCATGGGGCCCGAAGCTTTCTTT.

The chain combines TRBV3-1 with TRBJ1-1; D may be TRBD1 (5 bases). Trimming shortened V by 0 bases and J by 1 base, and 12 bases separated the two germline ends. CDR3 length equals 16 residues. Per the germline V gene, CDR1 is LGHDT and CDR2 is YNNKEL (reference sequence). As DNA, the CDR3 is TGTGCCAGCAGCCAAGATCTTTCAGGGTGGAACACTGAAGCTTTCTTT. The encoded protein is CASSQDLSGWNTEAFF. Drawing the rest from reference TRBV3-1 and TRBJ1-1, the complete variable domain is DTAVSQTPKYLVTQMGNDKSIKCEQNLGHDTMYWYKQDSKKFLKIMFSYNNKELIINETVPNRFSPKSPDKAHLNLHINSLELGDSAVYFCASSQDLSGWNTEAFFGQGTRLTVV.

This clonotype showed up many times. The V and J genes are TRBV9 and TRBJ2-3, with D hard to call. Germline lookup yields CDR1 SGDLS and CDR2 YYNGEE. CDR3 length: 13 amino acids. Trimming stripped 0 bases from V and 5 bases from J, with 7 bases between. The DNA for the CDR3 is TGTGCCAGCAGCGTAGATGGAGAAGATACGCAGTATTTT. This sequence encodes CASSVDGEDTQYF.

This clonotype was seen a few times. The J gene is TRBJ2-7, the V gene TRBV4-3; D assignment may be TRBD1 or TRBD2 (5 bases each). There are 15 residues in the CDR3. CDR1 is LGHNA, CDR2 YSLEER, per germline. Trimming removed 4 bases at V and 3 bases at J, with 16 bases between. The CDR3 sequence is CASSPVIGAIYEQYF. The DNA for the CDR3 is TGCGCCAGCAGCCCAGTGATCGGGGCGATCTACGAGCAGTACTTC.

The V gene is TRBV12-3 or TRBV12-4, the J gene TRBJ2-7; 7 nucleotides agree with TRBD2. The CDR3 totals 16 residues. V shed 5 bases, J shed 4 bases, and the junction held 14 bases outside the gene matches. CDR3: CASSQGLPTSPYEQYF. CDR3 DNA sequence: TGTGCCAGCAGTCAGGGACTACCGACGTCCCCATACGAGCAGTACTTC.

The gene calls are TRBV4-1 and TRBJ2-4; tentatively, D is TRBD1 (6 bases). CDR1 and CDR2 from the germline V gene are MGHRA and YSYEKL. This CDR3 region has 14 residues. With 1 base removed from V and 7 bases from J, the gap between germline ends came to 11 bases. CDR3 bases: TGCGCCAGCAGCCAAGTACAGGGCTCCAACATTCAGTACTTC. It is translated as CASSQVQGSNIQYF.

In its sample, this clonotype was seen many times. J is TRBJ1-1 and V is TRBV11-3, with unresolved D. Germline V gene sequence: CDR1 SGHNT, CDR2 YENEEA. This CDR3 spans 13 amino acids. The V and J ends lost 5 bases and 2 bases respectively, with 9 bases between them. CDR3 sequence: CASSTPTNTEAFF. CDR3 bases: TGTGCCAGCAGCACCCCGACAAACACTGAAGCTTTCTTT.

This clonotype has at least ten counts. This chain uses TRBV2 with TRBJ1-4; D perhaps matches TRBD1 (5 bases). The V end was cut by 8 bases, the J end by 4 bases, with 20 bases between. CDR3 length equals 16 residues. CDR1 SNHLY and CDR2 FYNNEI come from the germline V gene. The CDR3 bases are TGTGCCAGCGGGGGGAACTGGACATATAATAATGAAAAACTGTTTTTT. It encodes CASGGNWTYNNEKLFF. The entire variable domain, with the rest obtained from reference TRBV2 and TRBJ1-4, is as follows: EPEVTQTPSHQVTQMGQEVILRCVPISNHLYFYWYRQILGQKVEFLVSFYNNEISEKSEIFDDQFSVERPDGSNFTLKIRSTKLEDSAMYFCASGGNWTYNNEKLFFGSGTQLSVL.

This chain uses TRBV6-2 or TRBV6-3 with TRBJ2-1; 10 positions agree with TRBD2. The V segment lost 7 bases and the J segment 4 bases; nucleotides outside the gene matches: 19. CDR3 length equals 19 residues. Germline-derived CDR1 and CDR2 are MNHEY and SVGEGT. In DNA form, the CDR3 reads TGTGCCAGCAATCGACCGACGGAACTAGCGGGGCGGAATTACAATGAGCAGTTCTTC. As protein: CASNRPTELAGRNYNEQFF.

This clonotype was recorded many times. The V call is TRBV5-1, the J call TRBJ1-1, with D hard to call. Germline V gene sequence: CDR1 SGHRS, CDR2 YFSETQ. The ends were cut back, 0 bases at V and 6 bases at J, with 6 bases in the middle. CDR3 size: 12 residues. CDR3 in amino acids: CASSLDWAEAFF. As DNA, the CDR3 is TGCGCCAGCAGCTTGGACTGGGCTGAAGCTTTCTTT. The variable domain in full, with the rest retrieved from reference TRBV5-1 and TRBJ1-1, is KAGVTQTPRYLIKTRGQQVTLSCSPISGHRSVSWYQQTPGQGLQFLFEYFSETQRNKGNFPGRFSGRQFSNSRSEMNVSTLELGDSALYLCASSLDWAEAFFGQGTRLTVV.

The J gene is TRBJ2-3, the V gene TRBV29-1, with TRBD2 identical over 7 bases. CDR3 size: 14 residues. V shed 3 bases, J shed 3 bases, and the junction held 6 bases outside the gene matches. Germline V gene sequence: CDR1 SQVTM, CDR2 ANQGSEA. In nucleotides, the CDR3 is TGCAGCGTTGAGGCGGGAGAGGGTACAGATACGCAGTATTTT. Encoded protein: CSVEAGEGTDTQYF.

Many counts were recorded for this clonotype. The chain carries TRBV4-1 and TRBJ2-1, with D perhaps TRBD1 (6 bases). Germline V gives CDR1 MGHRA, CDR2 YSYEKL. With 1 base removed from V and 10 bases from J, the gap between germline ends came to 23 bases. This CDR3 is built from 17 residues. The CDR3: CASSQASRQAPKPEQFF. The CDR3 DNA reads as TGCGCCAGCAGCCAAGCCTCACGACAGGCTCCAAAGCCAGAGCAGTTCTTC.

This clonotype was detected many times. The chain has TRBV6-4 and TRBJ2-2; 9 bases fit TRBD2. CDR1 and CDR2 from the germline V gene are MRHNA and SNTAGT. This CDR3 is built from 14 residues. V dropped 3 bases and J dropped 6; count of bases not matched to a gene: 2. Here the CDR3 DNA reads TGTGCCAGCAGTGATAGCGGGAGTCCCGGGGAGCTGTTTTTT. Its protein product is CASSDSGSPGELFF.

This chain uses TRBV11-1 with TRBJ2-1; a weak D match, TRBD2 (6 bases). Trimming cost V 3 bases and J 7 bases, with 16 bases left between them. Germline V gene lookup returns CDR1 SGHAT and CDR2 FQDESV (reference sequence). The CDR3 consists of 15 residues. The CDR3 region has the DNA TGTGCCAGCAGCTTCCGCGGCGGGGACGCGAATGAGCAGTTCTTC. As protein: CASSFRGGDANEQFF.

The chain employs TRBV30 and TRBJ2-1; no clear D gene. The CDR3 contains 12 residues. With 2 bases removed from V and 10 bases from J, the gap between germline ends came to 12 bases. The germline CDR1 and CDR2 sequences are GTSNPN and SVGIG (reference sequence). CDR3 in DNA: TGTGCCTGGAGTCCCACTCCCCGGGAGCAGTTCTTC. This sequence encodes CAWSPTPREQFF.

This clonotype was seen repeatedly, ten times or more. The chain has TRBV20-1 and TRBJ2-1; 7 positions agree with TRBD2. After removal of 0 bases from V and 2 bases from J, the junction contained 1 base not matched to a gene. Germline CDR1 reads DFQATT; CDR2 reads SNEGSKA (reference sequence). CDR3 length: 14 residues. Here the CDR3 reads CSAREGGAYNEQFF. The CDR3 DNA follows: TGCAGTGCTAGAGAGGGGGGGGCCTACAATGAGCAGTTCTTC.